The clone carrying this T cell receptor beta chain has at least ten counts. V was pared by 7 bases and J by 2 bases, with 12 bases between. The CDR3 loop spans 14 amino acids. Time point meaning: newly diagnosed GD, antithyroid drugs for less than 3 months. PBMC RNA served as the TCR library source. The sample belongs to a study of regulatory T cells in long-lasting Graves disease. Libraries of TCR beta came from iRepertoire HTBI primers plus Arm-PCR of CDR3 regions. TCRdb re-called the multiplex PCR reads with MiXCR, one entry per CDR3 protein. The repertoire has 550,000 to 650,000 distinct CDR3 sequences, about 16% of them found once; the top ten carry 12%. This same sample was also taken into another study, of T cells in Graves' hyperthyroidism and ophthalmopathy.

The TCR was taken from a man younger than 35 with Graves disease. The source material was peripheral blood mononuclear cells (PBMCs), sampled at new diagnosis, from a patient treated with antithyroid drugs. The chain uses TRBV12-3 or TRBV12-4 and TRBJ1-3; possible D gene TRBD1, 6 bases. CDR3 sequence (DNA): TGTGCCAGCAATAACAGGGAGACTGGAAACACCATATATTTT. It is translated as CASNNRETGNTIYF.